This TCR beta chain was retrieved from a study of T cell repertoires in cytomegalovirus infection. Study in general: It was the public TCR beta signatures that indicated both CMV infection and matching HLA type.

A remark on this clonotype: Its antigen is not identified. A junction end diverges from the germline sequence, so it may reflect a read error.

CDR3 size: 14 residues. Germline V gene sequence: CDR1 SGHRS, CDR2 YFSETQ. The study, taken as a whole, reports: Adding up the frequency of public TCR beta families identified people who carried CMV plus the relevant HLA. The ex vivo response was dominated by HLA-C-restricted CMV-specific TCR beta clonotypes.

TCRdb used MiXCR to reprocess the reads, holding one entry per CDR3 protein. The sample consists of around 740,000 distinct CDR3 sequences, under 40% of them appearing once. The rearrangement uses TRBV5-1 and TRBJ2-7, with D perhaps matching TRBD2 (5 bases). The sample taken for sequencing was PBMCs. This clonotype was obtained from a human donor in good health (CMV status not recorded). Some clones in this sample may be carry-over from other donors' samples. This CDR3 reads CARSLAPGSYEQYF. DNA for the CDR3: TGCGCCCGCAGCTTGGCCCCGGGATCCTACGAGCAGTACTTC.